The T cell receptor (beta chain) described here comes from a study of blood T cell repertoires in COVID-19. About the study: Italy, Spain and the United States were the sources of the convalescent and acute COVID-19 samples. T cells, B-cell-depleted T cells, or PBMCs supplied cDNA or gDNA.

In the original processing: Amplification of reference gene primers provided the estimated nucleated cell counts. TCRdb's copy holds only in-frame clones and misses some; the assay was immunoSEQ multiplex PCR. That table gives V, J and clone size, and the DNA gave D and trimming. The sample contains 65,000 to 80,000 clones, around 82% of which appear only once. CDR1 is SEHNR, CDR2 FQNEAQ, per germline (reference sequence). The CDR3 spans 12 residues. The germline V and J ends were trimmed by 6 bases and 4 bases, with 7 bases remaining between them. The chain employs TRBV7-9 and TRBJ1-3, with no clear D. Sequenced material: peripheral blood. The TCR was taken from a human donor in a cohort sampled during active COVID-19. The chain's CDR3 is CASRQAGNTIYF. Written as DNA, the CDR3 is TGTGCCAGCAGGCAGGCAGGAAACACCATATATTTT.